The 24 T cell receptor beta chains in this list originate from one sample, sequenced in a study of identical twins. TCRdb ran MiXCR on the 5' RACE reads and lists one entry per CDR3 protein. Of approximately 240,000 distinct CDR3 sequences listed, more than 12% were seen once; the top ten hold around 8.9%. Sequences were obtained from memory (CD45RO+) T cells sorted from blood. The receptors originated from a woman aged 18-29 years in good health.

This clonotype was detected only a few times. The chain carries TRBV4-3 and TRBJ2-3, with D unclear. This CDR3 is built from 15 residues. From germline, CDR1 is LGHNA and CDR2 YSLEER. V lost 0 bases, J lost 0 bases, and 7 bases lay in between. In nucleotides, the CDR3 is TGCGCCAGCAGCCAAGATCTGGTCAGCACAGATACGCAGTATTTT. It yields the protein CASSQDLVSTDTQYF.

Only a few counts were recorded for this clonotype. The CDR3 sequence: CASPSDPGTANTEAFF. The CDR3 DNA is TGTGCCAGCCCATCAGATCCCGGGACGGCGAACACTGAAGCTTTCTTT. The J gene is TRBJ1-1, the V gene TRBV6-1, with a tentative D call TRBD1 (5 bases). The CDR3 consists of 16 residues. Germline CDR1 and CDR2: MNHNS and SASEGT. V lost 8 bases and J 1 base, leaving 20 bases between the germline ends.

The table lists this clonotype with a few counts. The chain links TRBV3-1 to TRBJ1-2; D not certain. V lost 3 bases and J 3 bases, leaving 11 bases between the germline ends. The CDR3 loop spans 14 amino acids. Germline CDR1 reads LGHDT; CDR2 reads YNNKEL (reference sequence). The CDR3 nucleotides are TGTGCCAGCAGCCAGTTACAGAGTTACTATGGCTACACCTTC. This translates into CASSQLQSYYGYTF.

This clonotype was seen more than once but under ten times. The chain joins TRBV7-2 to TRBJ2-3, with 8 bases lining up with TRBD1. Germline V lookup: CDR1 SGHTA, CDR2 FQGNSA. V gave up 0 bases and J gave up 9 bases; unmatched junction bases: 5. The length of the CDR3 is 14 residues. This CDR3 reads CASSLAGQGETQYF. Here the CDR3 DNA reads TGTGCCAGCAGCTTAGCAGGACAGGGAGAAACGCAGTATTTT.

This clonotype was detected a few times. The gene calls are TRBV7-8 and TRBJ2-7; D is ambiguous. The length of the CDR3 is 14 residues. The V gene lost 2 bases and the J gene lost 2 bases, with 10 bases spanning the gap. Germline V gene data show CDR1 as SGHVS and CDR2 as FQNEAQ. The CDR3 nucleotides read TGTGCCAGCAGCTTAACGTACCCAGCCTACGAGCAGTACTTC. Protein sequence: CASSLTYPAYEQYF.

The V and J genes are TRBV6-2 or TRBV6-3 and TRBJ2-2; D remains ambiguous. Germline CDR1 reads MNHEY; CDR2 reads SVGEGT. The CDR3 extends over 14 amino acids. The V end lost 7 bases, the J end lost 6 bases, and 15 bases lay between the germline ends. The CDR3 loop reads CASKDASLSGELFF. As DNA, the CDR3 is TGTGCCAGCAAGGACGCCAGCCTCTCCGGGGAGCTGTTTTTT.

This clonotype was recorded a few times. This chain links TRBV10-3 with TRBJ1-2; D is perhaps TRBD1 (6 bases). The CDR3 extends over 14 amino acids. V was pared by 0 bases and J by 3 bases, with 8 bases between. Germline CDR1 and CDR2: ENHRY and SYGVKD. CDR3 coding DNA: TGTGCCATCAGTGAGTCGAGGGGGTACTATGGCTACACCTTC. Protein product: CAISESRGYYGYTF.

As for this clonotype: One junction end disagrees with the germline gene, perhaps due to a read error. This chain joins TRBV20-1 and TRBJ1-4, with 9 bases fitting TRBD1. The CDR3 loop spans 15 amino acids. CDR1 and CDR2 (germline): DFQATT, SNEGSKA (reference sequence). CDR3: CSASLTGGAGEKLVF. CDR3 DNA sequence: TGCAGTGCTAGTCTCACAGGGGGCGCGGGTGAAAAACTGGTTTTT.

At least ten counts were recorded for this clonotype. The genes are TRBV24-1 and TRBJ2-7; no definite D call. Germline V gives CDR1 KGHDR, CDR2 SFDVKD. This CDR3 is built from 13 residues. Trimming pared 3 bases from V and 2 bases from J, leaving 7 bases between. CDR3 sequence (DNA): TGTGCCACCAGTGATGGGGTTACCTACGAGCAGTACTTC. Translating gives CATSDGVTYEQYF.

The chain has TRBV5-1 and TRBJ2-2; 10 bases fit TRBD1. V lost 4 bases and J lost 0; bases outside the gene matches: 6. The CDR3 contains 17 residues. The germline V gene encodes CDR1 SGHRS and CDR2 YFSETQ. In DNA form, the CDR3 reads TGCGCCAGCAGCCCCCTGGGACAGGGGACGAACACCGGGGAGCTGTTTTTT. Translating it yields CASSPLGQGTNTGELFF.

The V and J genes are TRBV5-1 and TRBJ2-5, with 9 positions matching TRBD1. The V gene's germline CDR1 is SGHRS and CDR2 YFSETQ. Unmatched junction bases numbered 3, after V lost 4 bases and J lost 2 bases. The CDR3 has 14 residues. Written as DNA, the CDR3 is TGCGCCAGCAGCACGGGACAGGGTCAAGAGACCCAGTACTTC. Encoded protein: CASSTGQGQETQYF.

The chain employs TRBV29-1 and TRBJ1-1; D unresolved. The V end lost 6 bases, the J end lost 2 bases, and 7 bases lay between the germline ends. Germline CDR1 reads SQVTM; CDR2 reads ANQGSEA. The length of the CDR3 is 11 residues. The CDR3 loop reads CSVSSNTEAFF. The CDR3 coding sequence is TGCAGCGTCTCAAGCAACACTGAAGCTTTCTTT.

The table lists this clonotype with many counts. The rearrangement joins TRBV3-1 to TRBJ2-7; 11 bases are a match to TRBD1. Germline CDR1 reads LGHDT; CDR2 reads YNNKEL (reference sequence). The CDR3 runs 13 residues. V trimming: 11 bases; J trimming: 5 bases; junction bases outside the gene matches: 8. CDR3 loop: CASRGTGGNEQYF. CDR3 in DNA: TGTGCCTCCCGAGGGACAGGGGGAAACGAGCAGTACTTC.

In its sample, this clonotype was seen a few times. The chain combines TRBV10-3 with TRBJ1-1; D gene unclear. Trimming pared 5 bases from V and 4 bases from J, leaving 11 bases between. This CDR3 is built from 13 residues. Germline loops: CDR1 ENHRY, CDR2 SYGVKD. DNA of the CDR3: TGTGCCATCAGTTGGGATCGCTTCACTGAAGCTTTCTTT. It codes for CAISWDRFTEAFF.

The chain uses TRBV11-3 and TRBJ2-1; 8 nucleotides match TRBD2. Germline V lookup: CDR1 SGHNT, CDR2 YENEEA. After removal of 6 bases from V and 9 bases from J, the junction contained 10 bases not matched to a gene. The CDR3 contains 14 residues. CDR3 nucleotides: TGTGCCAGCAGGCCCGGGGGGGCGGACGGTGAGCAGTTCTTC. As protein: CASRPGGADGEQFF.

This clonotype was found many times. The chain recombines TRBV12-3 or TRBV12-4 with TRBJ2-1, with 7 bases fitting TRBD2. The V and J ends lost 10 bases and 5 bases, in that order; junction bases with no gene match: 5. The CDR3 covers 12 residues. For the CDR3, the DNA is TGTGCCACTTCCCGGGGGGACAATGAGCAGTTCTTC. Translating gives CATSRGDNEQFF.

This chain's CDR3 is CASSSQGANVLTF. The CDR3 bases are TGTGCCAGCAGTTCCCAGGGAGCCAACGTCCTGACTTTC. The gene calls are TRBV12-3 or TRBV12-4 and TRBJ2-6, with D possibly TRBD1 on 5 matching bases. This CDR3 contains 13 residues. V lost 4 bases to trimming and J lost 7 bases, with 8 bases between them.

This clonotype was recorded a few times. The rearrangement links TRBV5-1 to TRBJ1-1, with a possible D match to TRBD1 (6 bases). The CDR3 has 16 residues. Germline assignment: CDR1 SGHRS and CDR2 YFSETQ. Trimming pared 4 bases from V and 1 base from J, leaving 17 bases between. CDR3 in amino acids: CASSEIGGGSNTEAFF. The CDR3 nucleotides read TGCGCCAGCAGCGAGATCGGAGGGGGTTCGAACACTGAAGCTTTCTTT.

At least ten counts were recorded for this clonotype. The CDR3 protein is CSMGLAASTDTQYF. CDR3 sequence (DNA): TGCAGCATGGGACTAGCAGCTAGCACAGATACGCAGTATTTT. This chain joins TRBV29-1 and TRBJ2-3; 9 bases map to TRBD2. CDR1 and CDR2 (germline): SQVTM, ANQGSEA. J was trimmed by 0 bases and V by 8 bases; bases with no gene match: 6. The CDR3 totals 14 residues.

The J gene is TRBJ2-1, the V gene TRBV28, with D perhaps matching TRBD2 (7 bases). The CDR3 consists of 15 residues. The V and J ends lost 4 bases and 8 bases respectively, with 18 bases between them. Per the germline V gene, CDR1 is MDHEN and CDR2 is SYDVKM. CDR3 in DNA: TGTGCCAGCAGTTCCGCCGGGGGCGGGAGTGATGAGCAGTTCTTC. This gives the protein CASSSAGGGSDEQFF.

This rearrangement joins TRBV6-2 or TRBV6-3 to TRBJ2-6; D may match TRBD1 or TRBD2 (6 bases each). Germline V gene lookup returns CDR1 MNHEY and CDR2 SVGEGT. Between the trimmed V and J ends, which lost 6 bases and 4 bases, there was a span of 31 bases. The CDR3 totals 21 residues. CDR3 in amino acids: CASRQTPLRGLLTLGANVLTF. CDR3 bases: TGTGCCAGCAGGCAAACGCCCCTCAGGGGACTCCTTACTTTAGGGGCCAACGTCCTGACTTTC.

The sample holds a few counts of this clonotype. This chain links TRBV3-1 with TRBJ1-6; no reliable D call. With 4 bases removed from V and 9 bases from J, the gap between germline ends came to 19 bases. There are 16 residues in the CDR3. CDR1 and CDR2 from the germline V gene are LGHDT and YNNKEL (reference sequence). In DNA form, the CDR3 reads TGTGCCAGCAGCCGAGGTTTCATCCCCTCGGGTTCACCCCTCCACTTT. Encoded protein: CASSRGFIPSGSPLHF.

The CDR3 is CSASGPGEKLFF. CDR3 sequence (DNA): TGCAGTGCGTCAGGGCCGGGGGAAAAACTGTTTTTT. The chain has TRBV20-1 and TRBJ1-4; D possibly corresponds to TRBD1 (5 bases). Germline V gives CDR1 DFQATT, CDR2 SNEGSKA (reference sequence). V lost 6 bases, J lost 8 bases, and 13 bases lay in between. CDR3 size: 12 residues.

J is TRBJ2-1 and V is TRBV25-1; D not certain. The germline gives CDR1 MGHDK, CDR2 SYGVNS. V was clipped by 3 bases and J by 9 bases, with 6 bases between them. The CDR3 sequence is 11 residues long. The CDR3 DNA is TGTGCCAGCAGTGATCCCAGTGAGCAGTTCTTC. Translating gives CASSDPSEQFF. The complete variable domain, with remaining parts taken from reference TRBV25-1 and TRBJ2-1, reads EADIYQTPRYLVIGTGKKITLECSQTMGHDKMYWYQQDPGMELHLIHYSYGVNSTEKGDLSSESTVSRIRTEHFPLTLESARPSHTSQYLCASSDPSEQFFGPGTRLTVL.